This TCR beta chain is drawn from a study of early T cells in non-severe SARS-CoV-2 infection. General study results and limits: VDJdb-based matching was biased toward anti-spike CD8 responses and missed private and CD4 specificities.

Molecules of cDNA were individually given unique molecular identifiers that were attached to them. TCRdb fed the 5' RACE reads into MiXCR, producing one record per CDR3 protein. The table has about 60,000 distinct CDR3 sequences, around 12% seen once. This CDR3 spans 11 amino acids. Germline assignment: CDR1 SNHLY and CDR2 FYNNEI. Trimming took off 10 bases at V and 2 bases at J, with 6 bases between the two ends. This clonotype has ten or more counts. Antigen specificity is unknown. The sequencing input was whole blood. The source of this sequence is an adult who was a healthcare worker with PCR-confirmed SARS-CoV-2 infection or an uninfected control (not recorded which). The chain is built from TRBV2 and TRBJ2-1; D ambiguous. The CDR3, as DNA: TGTGCCACCTCCCCCTACAATGAGCAGTTCTTC. As protein: CATSPYNEQFF.